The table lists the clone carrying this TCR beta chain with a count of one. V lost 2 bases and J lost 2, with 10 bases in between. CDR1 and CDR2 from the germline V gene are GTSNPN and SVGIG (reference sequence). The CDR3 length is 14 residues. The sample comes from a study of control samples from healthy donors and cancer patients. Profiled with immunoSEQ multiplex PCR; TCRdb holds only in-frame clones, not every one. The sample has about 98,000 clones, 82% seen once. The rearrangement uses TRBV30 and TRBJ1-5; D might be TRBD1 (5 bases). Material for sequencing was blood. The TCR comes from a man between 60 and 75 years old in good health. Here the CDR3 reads CAWSTGTRNQPQHF. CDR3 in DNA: TGTGCCTGGAGTACCGGGACCCGCAATCAGCCCCAGCATTTT.